This section outlines one T cell receptor beta chain sequence together with its context. What it binds is unknown. Sequencing was performed with immunoSEQ multiplex PCR; in TCRdb, only in-frame clones are kept and a portion is missing. The top ten clones hold roughly 0.32% of a sample with tens of thousands of clones, 87% of them seen once. This record comes from a study of OX40 agonist ivuxolimab in advanced cancers. Study at large: Participants averaged about 60 years of age (range about 23 to 80) and were less than 85% male. General study findings and limits: Within 6 weeks, CD4+ and CD8+ blood T cells expanded clonally at 0.1 to 3.0 mg/kg. Among the least clonally expanded were partial responders at 0.1-3.0 mg/kg.

The V gene's germline CDR1 is MNHEY and CDR2 SMNVEV (reference sequence). V was pared by 5 bases and J by 5 bases, with 9 bases of the junction left unmatched. The CDR3 totals 16 residues. The receptor comes from an adult with an advanced solid tumor such as melanoma, head and neck, liver or kidney cancer. Sequenced material: CD4+ or CD8+ T cells sorted from blood, taken in a trial of the OX40 agonist ivuxolimab. This chain uses TRBV27 with TRBJ2-5, with 12 bases fitting TRBD1. CDR3 sequence (DNA): TGTGCCAGCAGTACCAGGGACAGGGGGCGAGGGGAGACCCAGTACTTC. This encodes CASSTRDRGRGETQYF.